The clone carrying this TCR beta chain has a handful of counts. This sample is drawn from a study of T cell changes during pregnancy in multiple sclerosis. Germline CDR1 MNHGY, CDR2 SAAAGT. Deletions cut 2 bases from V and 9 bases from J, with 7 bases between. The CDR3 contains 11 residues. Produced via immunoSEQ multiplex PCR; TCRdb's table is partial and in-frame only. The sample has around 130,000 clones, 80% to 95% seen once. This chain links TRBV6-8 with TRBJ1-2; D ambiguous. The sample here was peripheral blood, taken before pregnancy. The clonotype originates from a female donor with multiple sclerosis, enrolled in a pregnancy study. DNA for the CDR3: TGTGCCAGCAGTTACCTCCCGTGCTACACCTTC. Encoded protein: CASSYLPCYTF.